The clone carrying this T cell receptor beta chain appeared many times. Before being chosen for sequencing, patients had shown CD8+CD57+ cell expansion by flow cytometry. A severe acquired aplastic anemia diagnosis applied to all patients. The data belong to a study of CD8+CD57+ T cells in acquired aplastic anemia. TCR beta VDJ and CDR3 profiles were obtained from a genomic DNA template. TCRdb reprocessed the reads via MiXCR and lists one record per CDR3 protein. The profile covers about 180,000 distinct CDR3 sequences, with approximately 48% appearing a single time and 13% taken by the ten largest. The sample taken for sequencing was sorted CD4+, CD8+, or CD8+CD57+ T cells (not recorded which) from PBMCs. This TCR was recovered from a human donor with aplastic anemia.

This CDR3 is CAWRAGISPLHF. Written as DNA, the CDR3 is TGTGCCTGGAGGGCAGGGATTTCACCCCTCCACTTT. The chain uses TRBV30 and TRBJ1-6; D perhaps matches TRBD1 (5 bases). Germline lookup yields CDR1 GTSNPN and CDR2 SVGIG (reference sequence). V dropped 3 bases and J dropped 9 bases, with 9 bases sitting between them. The CDR3 extends over 12 amino acids.